The rows below give T cell receptor beta chains drawn from one sample of a study of blood T cell repertoires in COVID-19. Method: immunoSEQ multiplex PCR; TCRdb's copy keeps in-frame clones and lacks some. The profile shows 150,000 or so clones, 85% to 90% of them singletons. The material sequenced was peripheral blood. Receptors were obtained from a human donor in a cohort sampled during active COVID-19. The CDR3 runs from the conserved cysteine through the conserved F or W. D genes are given only for firm matches. Clone size appears in some rows only: once, few, many, or a class for an expanded clone.

d_gene,abundance,v_gene,j_gene,CDR3nt,CDR3aa
.,.,TRBV4-2,TRBJ1-2,TGTGCCAGCAGCCAAGTGACAGACGACGTTTCTGGCTACACCTTC,CASSQVTDDVSGYTF
TRBD1,.,TRBV6-4,TRBJ2-3,TGTGCCAGCAGCCCCCGAGGGGACAGGGTCCCAGATACGCAGTATTTT,CASSPRGDRVPDTQYF
TRBD2,.,TRBV3-1/TRBV3-2,TRBJ2-3,TGTGCCAGCAGCGAGACTAGCGGGAGGCCGGCCGATACGCAGTATTTT,CASSETSGRPADTQYF
.,.,TRBV5-1,TRBJ2-2,TGCGCCAGCAGCTTGGAGGGGCGGAACACCGGGGAGCTGTTTTTT,CASSLEGRNTGELFF
.,.,TRBV29-1,TRBJ1-1,TGCAGCGTTGAGGGTTGGGGGGGTTACACTGAAGCTTTCTTT,CSVEGWGGYTEAFF
.,once,TRBV24-1,TRBJ2-1,TGTGCCACCAGTGGGGGAGGGGGGAACTACAATGAGCAGTTCTTC,CATSGGGGNYNEQFF
TRBD1,.,TRBV10-2,TRBJ1-6,TGCGCCAGCAGGTACAGGGGTGAATCACCCCTCCACTTT,CASRYRGESPLHF
.,many,TRBV4-1,TRBJ1-5,TGCGCCAGCAGCCAAAATACGCGGCCCAATCAGCCCCAGCATTTT,CASSQNTRPNQPQHF
.,.,TRBV30,TRBJ2-5,TGTGCCTGGAGTGCTGGAGGCCAAGAGACCCAGTACTTC,CAWSAGGQETQYF
.,.,TRBV7-8,TRBJ2-1,TGTGCCAGCAGCTCGTACAGGGTAAATGAGCAGTTCTTC,CASSSYRVNEQFF
.,.,TRBV27,TRBJ1-1,TGTGCCAGCAGTTTCTCGAGACAGAGGAACACTGAAGCTTTCTTT,CASSFSRQRNTEAFF
TRBD1,.,TRBV29-1,TRBJ2-1,TGCAGCGTTGTACAGGGGGCAACTGGCAATGAGCAGTTCTTC,CSVVQGATGNEQFF
.,.,TRBV11-2,TRBJ2-2,TGTGCCAGCCACCAGGGGTTCGGGGACACCGGGGAGCTGTTTTTT,CASHQGFGDTGELFF
.,.,TRBV27,TRBJ2-7,TGTGCCAGCAACAGGGACCACGAGCAGTACTTC,CASNRDHEQYF
.,.,TRBV7-9,TRBJ1-4,TGTGCCAGCAGCCCCCAGGAGGGGATGGGTGAAAAACTGTTTTTT,CASSPQEGMGEKLFF
TRBD2,.,TRBV18,TRBJ2-3,TGTGCCAGCTCACCACTAGGGACTAGCGGGATCACAGATACGCAGTATTTT,CASSPLGTSGITDTQYF
TRBD1,.,TRBV7-9,TRBJ2-5,TGTGCCAGCAGCTTAGGAGGGGGCTACAGTGTGACCCAGTACTTC,CASSLGGGYSVTQYF
.,.,TRBV2,TRBJ2-1,TGTGCCAGCAGTGAATTGCGGGAAGTACGGTACAATGAGCAGTTCTTC,CASSELREVRYNEQFF
TRBD1,.,TRBV18,TRBJ2-5,TGTGCCAGCTCAGGGACAGACCGAGAGACCCAGTACTTC,CASSGTDRETQYF
TRBD1,few,TRBV10-1,TRBJ2-7,TGCGCCAGCAGTGAGGCGGACAGGCCGTCCTACGAGCAGTACTTC,CASSEADRPSYEQYF
TRBD2,.,TRBV28,TRBJ2-3,TGTGCCAGCAGTTTAGCGGGGTTAGCGGGAGGGATCACAGATACGCAGTATTTT,CASSLAGLAGGITDTQYF
TRBD1,.,TRBV3-1/TRBV3-2,TRBJ2-7,TGTGCCAGCAGCCAAGGAACGGGACAGCCTCTCCCCCGGTACGAGCAGTACTTC,CASSQGTGQPLPRYEQYF
.,.,TRBV5-1,TRBJ2-2,TGCGCCAGCAGCTTGGCGGGGAGCGCGAACACCGGGGAGCTGTTTTTT,CASSLAGSANTGELFF
TRBD2,.,TRBV2,TRBJ2-7,TGTGCCAGCAGTGAAACTAGCGGGAGATTCTACGAGCAGTACTTC,CASSETSGRFYEQYF
TRBD2,.,TRBV7-2,TRBJ2-4,TGTGCCAGCAGCCCTCAAGCGGGGGAATGGAACATTCAGTACTTC,CASSPQAGEWNIQYF
TRBD1,.,TRBV9,TRBJ1-3,TGTGCCAGCAGCACCCGACAGGGGGCAAGTAGGAACACCATATATTTT,CASSTRQGASRNTIYF
.,.,TRBV4-3,TRBJ2-2,TGCGCCAGCAGCCAACTCCGGGAGAACACCGGGGAGCTGTTTTTT,CASSQLRENTGELFF
TRBD2,.,TRBV4-1,TRBJ2-7,TGCGCCAGCAGCCAGGGACTAGCGGGAGCTATCTCCTACGAGCAGTACTTC,CASSQGLAGAISYEQYF
.,.,TRBV6-5,TRBJ1-2,TGTGCCAGCAGGGCCGGGGGGAAGAGCCGAGGCTACACCTTC,CASRAGGKSRGYTF
TRBD1,.,TRBV6-5,TRBJ2-2,TGTGCCAGCAGCCGACAGGGGGCCGGGGAGCTGTTTTTT,CASSRQGAGELFF
TRBD2,.,TRBV10-3,TRBJ2-7,TGTGCCATCCGAGGGACTATGTACGAGCAGTACTTC,CAIRGTMYEQYF
TRBD2,.,TRBV4-3,TRBJ2-2,TGCGCCAGCTCCCAGAAGCGGGGGGGGGAGCTGTTTTTT,CASSQKRGGELFF
.,.,TRBV11-2,TRBJ2-1,TGTGCCAGCACAGAGGGGGGGAGCTACAATGAGCAGTTCTTC,CASTEGGSYNEQFF
.,.,TRBV3-1/TRBV3-2,TRBJ2-5,TGTGCCAGCAGCCAAGATGGATCAGGAGGGACCCAGTACTTC,CASSQDGSGGTQYF
TRBD1,.,TRBV7-3,TRBJ1-1,TGTGCCAGTTCTACAGGGGGCCGGAACACTGAAGCTTTCTTT,CASSTGGRNTEAFF
.,.,TRBV10-3,TRBJ1-5,TGTGCCATCAGTGCCGGGACCGGAGGGAATCAGCCCCAGCATTTT,CAISAGTGGNQPQHF
.,few,TRBV6-5,TRBJ1-4,TGTGCCAGCAGAAGAGGCCGGCTTAATGAAAAACTGTTTTTT,CASRRGRLNEKLFF
TRBD1,.,TRBV7-2,TRBJ1-2,TGTGCCAGCAGCTTAGACCGGGCAGGGGGCGAATCGGGCTACACCTTC,CASSLDRAGGESGYTF
TRBD1,.,TRBV18,TRBJ1-3,TGTGCCAGCTCACTACACCCGACAGGGGATGGAAACACCATATATTTT,CASSLHPTGDGNTIYF